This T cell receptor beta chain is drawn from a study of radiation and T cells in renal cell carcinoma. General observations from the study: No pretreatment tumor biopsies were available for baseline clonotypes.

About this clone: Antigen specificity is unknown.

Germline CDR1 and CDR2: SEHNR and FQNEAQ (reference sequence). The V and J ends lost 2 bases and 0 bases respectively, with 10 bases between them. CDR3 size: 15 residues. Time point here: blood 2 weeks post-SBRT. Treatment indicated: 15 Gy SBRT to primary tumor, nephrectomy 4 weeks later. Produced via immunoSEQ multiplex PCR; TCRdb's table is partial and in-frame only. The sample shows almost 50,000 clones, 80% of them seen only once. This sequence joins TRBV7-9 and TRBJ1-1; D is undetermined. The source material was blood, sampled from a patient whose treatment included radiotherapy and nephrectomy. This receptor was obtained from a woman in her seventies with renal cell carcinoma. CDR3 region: CASSLPGRLNTEAFF. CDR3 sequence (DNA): TGTGCCAGCAGCTTACCCGGAAGGCTGAACACTGAAGCTTTCTTT.